A selection of T cell receptor beta chains follows, all from one sample in a study of shared clonotypes between healthy human individuals. The table came from immunoSEQ multiplex PCR; TCRdb's copy has only in-frame clones and leaves some out. The repertoire consists of around 1 million clones, with approximately 80% occurring once and the leading ten covering approximately 1.5%. Sequences were obtained from memory CD4+ T cells sorted from blood. All receptors derive from a man aged 18 to 35 in good health. CDR3s include the opening cysteine and the closing phenylalanine or tryptophan. The D gene is left open where the match is weak. Size is omitted from some rows. Given values are once, few, many or a class for expanded clones.

d_gene: -
j_gene: TRBJ2-1
abundance: -
v_gene: TRBV27
CDR3aa: CASSLQDEQFF
CDR3nt: TGTGCCAGCAGTTTACAGGATGAGCAGTTCTTC

d_gene: TRBD2
j_gene: TRBJ2-5
abundance: -
v_gene: TRBV5-4
CDR3aa: CASSHNGLAGGKETQYF
CDR3nt: TGTGCCAGCAGCCATAACGGGTTAGCGGGGGGAAAAGAGACCCAGTACTTC

d_gene: -
j_gene: TRBJ2-5
abundance: -
v_gene: TRBV18
CDR3aa: CASSPSGWAVDQETQYF
CDR3nt: TGTGCCAGCTCACCGAGCGGGTGGGCGGTAGACCAAGAGACCCAGTACTTC

d_gene: -
j_gene: TRBJ1-2
abundance: -
v_gene: TRBV11-2
CDR3aa: CASSLDSGTNYGYTF
CDR3nt: TGTGCCAGCAGCTTAGATTCGGGTACTAACTATGGCTACACCTTC

d_gene: -
j_gene: TRBJ1-5
abundance: -
v_gene: TRBV14
CDR3aa: CASSQTGSNQPQHF
CDR3nt: TGTGCCAGCAGTCAAACAGGAAGCAATCAGCCCCAGCATTTT

d_gene: -
j_gene: TRBJ1-3
abundance: few
v_gene: TRBV11-2
CDR3aa: CASSLDLGGAGNTIYF
CDR3nt: TGTGCCAGCAGCTTAGATCTCGGGGGGGCTGGAAACACCATATATTTT

d_gene: -
j_gene: TRBJ1-6
abundance: -
v_gene: TRBV28
CDR3aa: CASRSDRTYNSPLHF
CDR3nt: TGTGCCAGCAGGTCGGACAGAACCTATAATTCACCCCTCCACTTT

d_gene: TRBD1
j_gene: TRBJ2-6
abundance: once
v_gene: TRBV27
CDR3aa: CASSDRGRAGANVLTF
CDR3nt: TGTGCCAGCAGCGACAGGGGACGGGCTGGGGCCAACGTCCTGACTTTC

d_gene: -
j_gene: TRBJ1-5
abundance: -
v_gene: TRBV7-9
CDR3aa: CASSLPGQPQHF
CDR3nt: TGTGCCAGCAGCTTACCGGGACAGCCCCAGCATTTT

d_gene: TRBD2
j_gene: TRBJ2-1
abundance: once
v_gene: TRBV4-3
CDR3aa: CASSQNLGGLAGGPRYNEQFF
CDR3nt: TGCGCCAGCAGCCAAAACCTGGGGGGACTAGCGGGAGGGCCTAGGTACAATGAGCAGTTCTTC

d_gene: TRBD1
j_gene: TRBJ1-5
abundance: few
v_gene: TRBV6-6
CDR3aa: CASSYGDRVEQPQHF
CDR3nt: TGTGCCAGCAGTTACGGGGACAGGGTTGAACAGCCCCAGCATTTT

d_gene: -
j_gene: TRBJ1-1
abundance: -
v_gene: TRBV4-1
CDR3aa: CASSQGQIPNTEAFF
CDR3nt: TGCGCCAGCAGCCAGGGTCAGATCCCGAACACTGAAGCTTTCTTT

d_gene: -
j_gene: TRBJ2-7
abundance: -
v_gene: TRBV5-1
CDR3aa: CASSSEGGGYEQYF
CDR3nt: TGCGCCAGCAGCTCCGAGGGAGGAGGCTACGAGCAGTACTTC

d_gene: -
j_gene: TRBJ1-2
abundance: -
v_gene: TRBV5-4
CDR3aa: CASSSQGDSYGYTF
CDR3nt: TGTGCCAGCAGCTCTCAAGGGGATAGCTATGGCTACACCTTC

d_gene: -
j_gene: TRBJ1-1
abundance: -
v_gene: TRBV5-4
CDR3aa: CASSPPWGLGGPEAFF
CDR3nt: TGTGCCAGCAGCCCCCCATGGGGACTGGGAGGCCCTGAAGCTTTCTTT

d_gene: -
j_gene: TRBJ1-2
abundance: -
v_gene: TRBV7-9
CDR3aa: CASWSGGGYTF
CDR3nt: TGTGCCAGCTGGTCTGGGGGTGGCTACACCTTC